This T cell receptor beta chain was found in a study of blood T cells in healthy people across ages. Looked up from germline, CDR1 is SEHNR and CDR2 is FQNEAQ (reference sequence). V lost 4 bases and J 4 bases, leaving 28 bases between the germline ends. The CDR3 loop spans 19 amino acids. Study-wide findings and caveats: More naive CD4+ cells and higher diversity were found in long-lived than in aged donors. TCR beta diversity per million T cells fell roughly linearly with age.

This clonotype was seen only a few times. Its antigen is currently unknown. Using a J-beta primer mix together with a sample-barcoded 5' primer, a second PCR was run for about 7 to 12 cycles. A single record per CDR3 protein comes from TCRdb applying MiXCR to the 5' RACE reads. Of approximately 960,000 distinct CDR3 sequences in the sample, under 35% were seen once. The same sample was also studied in work on T cells of mothers and their children. Turning to that study: From each mother came over 8 million TCR beta CDR3 reads, and from each child came roughly 2.9 million. Versus unrelated pairs, overlap was slightly higher in related mother-child pairs, without reaching significance.

The rearrangement links TRBV7-9 to TRBJ1-2; D perhaps matches TRBD1 (5 bases). The receptor comes from a woman between 40 and 50 years old in good health. Sequenced sample: blood. CDR3 sequence (DNA): TGTGCCAGCAGCTCCAGGGCCACAGGAGGCAGCCTCTACACCTATGGCTACACCTTC. Its protein is CASSSRATGGSLYTYGYTF.